A selection of T cell receptor beta chains follows, all from one sample in a study of blood T cells in healthy people across ages. TCRdb re-analysed the 5' RACE reads in MiXCR, keeping a single row per CDR3 protein. Here the sample spans about 970,000 distinct CDR3 sequences, around 54% being singletons. Material: blood. Source of these receptors: an older woman in good health. Each CDR3 is given with its conserved first and last residue. A D gene is named only where the DNA matches it firmly. For some rows the clone size is stated as once, few or many, or as a class when expanded; others skip it.

v_call: TRBV28
d_call: TRBD1
j_call: TRBJ2-7
clone_size: few
cdr3_length: 15
cdr3_nt: TGTGCCAGCAGACCGCCCGACAGGGGCGCCTACGAGCAGTACTTC
cdr3_aa: CASRPPDRGAYEQYF

v_call: TRBV12-3/TRBV12-4
d_call: -
j_call: TRBJ2-4
clone_size: few
cdr3_length: 13
cdr3_nt: TGTGCCAGCAGTTTAAGGGGGGTAGCGTCACAGTACTTC
cdr3_aa: CASSLRGVASQYF

v_call: TRBV20-1
d_call: -
j_call: TRBJ1-2
clone_size: -
cdr3_length: 14
cdr3_nt: TGCAGTGCTAGAGAGCCAGACGCTAACTATGGCTACACCTTC
cdr3_aa: CSAREPDANYGYTF

v_call: TRBV9
d_call: -
j_call: TRBJ2-1
clone_size: -
cdr3_length: 13
cdr3_nt: TGTGCCAGCAGCGTAGACGTTAACAATGAGCAGTTCTTC
cdr3_aa: CASSVDVNNEQFF

v_call: TRBV7-2
d_call: -
j_call: TRBJ2-1
clone_size: -
cdr3_length: 15
cdr3_nt: TGTGCCAGCAGCATTGACAGAAGCTCCTACAATGAGCAGTTCTTC
cdr3_aa: CASSIDRSSYNEQFF

v_call: TRBV27
d_call: -
j_call: TRBJ2-7
clone_size: few
cdr3_length: 14
cdr3_nt: TGTGCCAGCAGTTTTTCTGCTAGGAGCCACGAGCAGTACTTC
cdr3_aa: CASSFSARSHEQYF

v_call: TRBV12-3/TRBV12-4
d_call: -
j_call: TRBJ1-2
clone_size: few
cdr3_length: 13
cdr3_nt: TGTGCCAGCAGTCCAGGGGCGGTGTATGGCTACACCTTC
cdr3_aa: CASSPGAVYGYTF

v_call: TRBV9
d_call: -
j_call: TRBJ1-1
clone_size: -
cdr3_length: 14
cdr3_nt: TGTGCCAGCAGCGTAGGAATAAGGGAAACTGAAGCTTTCTTT
cdr3_aa: CASSVGIRETEAFF

v_call: TRBV6-5
d_call: TRBD2
j_call: TRBJ2-5
clone_size: -
cdr3_length: 14
cdr3_nt: TGTGCCAGCAGCAAAACGGCTAGCGGCGTGACCCAGTACTTC
cdr3_aa: CASSKTASGVTQYF

v_call: TRBV4-2
d_call: TRBD2
j_call: TRBJ2-4
clone_size: few
cdr3_length: 16
cdr3_nt: TGTGCCAGCAGCCAAAGCCGGGAGGGCCCCCTAAACATTCAGTACTTC
cdr3_aa: CASSQSREGPLNIQYF

v_call: TRBV6-5
d_call: -
j_call: TRBJ2-3
clone_size: few
cdr3_length: 15
cdr3_nt: TGTGCCAGCAGTTACTCGACCAGGGCGGTAGATACGCAGTATTTT
cdr3_aa: CASSYSTRAVDTQYF

v_call: TRBV5-1
d_call: TRBD1
j_call: TRBJ2-7
clone_size: -
cdr3_length: 15
cdr3_nt: TGCGCCAGCAGCCCAGCCAGGGGGACCCTAAACGAGCAGTACTTC
cdr3_aa: CASSPARGTLNEQYF

v_call: TRBV4-1
d_call: -
j_call: TRBJ2-1
clone_size: few
cdr3_length: 15
cdr3_nt: TGCGCCAGCAGCCAAGTGAGGCAACCCTACAATGAGCAGTTCTTC
cdr3_aa: CASSQVRQPYNEQFF

v_call: TRBV6-5
d_call: -
j_call: TRBJ2-1
clone_size: -
cdr3_length: 15
cdr3_nt: TGTGCCAGCAGTTACCGGGCAGCCTCGCGCAATGAGCAGTTCTTC
cdr3_aa: CASSYRAASRNEQFF

v_call: TRBV20-1
d_call: TRBD1
j_call: TRBJ1-2
clone_size: -
cdr3_length: 14
cdr3_nt: TGCAGTGCTAGTCGGGGACAGGAGCGGTATGGCTACACCTTC
cdr3_aa: CSASRGQERYGYTF

v_call: TRBV20-1
d_call: TRBD1
j_call: TRBJ1-6
clone_size: few
cdr3_length: 17
cdr3_nt: TGCAGTGCTAGGAAGGACAGGTTTAGCTCCTATAATTCACCCCTCCACTTT
cdr3_aa: CSARKDRFSSYNSPLHF

v_call: TRBV5-5
d_call: TRBD1
j_call: TRBJ2-3
clone_size: -
cdr3_length: 15
cdr3_nt: TGTGCCAGCAGCAGCGCCGGGGACAGCACAGAGACGCAGTATTTT
cdr3_aa: CASSSAGDSTETQYF

v_call: TRBV2
d_call: -
j_call: TRBJ2-7
clone_size: -
cdr3_length: 13
cdr3_nt: TGTGCCAGCAACGCAGGGAAGAACTACGAGCAGTACTTC
cdr3_aa: CASNAGKNYEQYF

v_call: TRBV12-3/TRBV12-4
d_call: -
j_call: TRBJ2-5
clone_size: -
cdr3_length: 14
cdr3_nt: TGTGCCAGCAGTCTCCTGGAAAATGTCGAGACCCAGTACTTC
cdr3_aa: CASSLLENVETQYF

v_call: TRBV29-1
d_call: -
j_call: TRBJ1-2
clone_size: few
cdr3_length: 13
cdr3_nt: TGCAGCGTTGAAAGACAGTTGGTTTATGGCTACACCTTC
cdr3_aa: CSVERQLVYGYTF

v_call: TRBV5-1
d_call: -
j_call: TRBJ2-5
clone_size: -
cdr3_length: 14
cdr3_nt: TGCGCCAGCAGCTTGTGGCCATCACAAGAGACCCAGTACTTC
cdr3_aa: CASSLWPSQETQYF

v_call: TRBV2
d_call: -
j_call: TRBJ2-5
clone_size: few
cdr3_length: 15
cdr3_nt: TGTGCCAGCAGTGACCGGGACACTGGTCCGAAGACCCAGTACTTC
cdr3_aa: CASSDRDTGPKTQYF

v_call: TRBV6-2/TRBV6-3
d_call: TRBD1
j_call: TRBJ2-7
clone_size: -
cdr3_length: 17
cdr3_nt: TGTGCCAGCAGTTACTCACCACAGGGGCTATCATTCTACGAGCAGTACTTC
cdr3_aa: CASSYSPQGLSFYEQYF

v_call: TRBV4-1
d_call: TRBD2
j_call: TRBJ2-1
clone_size: few
cdr3_length: 16
cdr3_nt: TGCGCCAGCAGCCAAGGGACTAGCGGGGATTACAATGAGCAGTTCTTC
cdr3_aa: CASSQGTSGDYNEQFF

v_call: TRBV18
d_call: TRBD2
j_call: TRBJ2-7
clone_size: few
cdr3_length: 17
cdr3_nt: TGTGCCAGCTCACCACGTGGGCTAGCGGGAGACTCCTACGAGCAGTACTTC
cdr3_aa: CASSPRGLAGDSYEQYF

v_call: TRBV20-1
d_call: TRBD2
j_call: TRBJ2-1
clone_size: -
cdr3_length: 14
cdr3_nt: TGCAGTGAAGTTGCGGGACTACCCTACAATGAGCAGTTCTTC
cdr3_aa: CSEVAGLPYNEQFF

v_call: TRBV27
d_call: -
j_call: TRBJ1-4
clone_size: few
cdr3_length: 14
cdr3_nt: TGTGCCAGCAGTCAAGACAGACTTTCAGAAAAACTGTTTTTT
cdr3_aa: CASSQDRLSEKLFF

v_call: TRBV30
d_call: -
j_call: TRBJ2-5
clone_size: -
cdr3_length: 13
cdr3_nt: TGTGCCTGGAGTGTATTGACAGGAGAGACCCAGTACTTC
cdr3_aa: CAWSVLTGETQYF

v_call: TRBV11-2
d_call: TRBD2
j_call: TRBJ2-7
clone_size: -
cdr3_length: 14
cdr3_nt: TGTGCCAGCAGCTGGGCTAGCGGGTCCATCGAGCAGTACTTC
cdr3_aa: CASSWASGSIEQYF

v_call: TRBV20-1
d_call: -
j_call: TRBJ2-7
clone_size: -
cdr3_length: 12
cdr3_nt: TGCAGTGCTAGAGATATCTCCTACGAGCAGTACTTC
cdr3_aa: CSARDISYEQYF

v_call: TRBV7-9
d_call: TRBD2
j_call: TRBJ2-7
clone_size: -
cdr3_length: 15
cdr3_nt: TGTGCCAGCAGCTTGACTAGCCGAGCCTCCTACGAGCAGTACTTC
cdr3_aa: CASSLTSRASYEQYF

v_call: TRBV7-2
d_call: -
j_call: TRBJ2-5
clone_size: few
cdr3_length: 14
cdr3_nt: TGTGCCAGCAGCTCCCTCCGGGACACCTGGACCCAGTACTTC
cdr3_aa: CASSSLRDTWTQYF

v_call: TRBV5-1
d_call: -
j_call: TRBJ2-3
clone_size: -
cdr3_length: 13
cdr3_nt: TGCGCCAGCAGCTTGGACGAATCGGATACGCAGTATTTT
cdr3_aa: CASSLDESDTQYF

v_call: TRBV6-2/TRBV6-3
d_call: -
j_call: TRBJ1-5
clone_size: -
cdr3_length: 16
cdr3_nt: TGTGCCAGCAGGCCGACAGGTACGGGGCGGCATCAGCCCCAGCATTTT
cdr3_aa: CASRPTGTGRHQPQHF

v_call: TRBV7-2
d_call: -
j_call: TRBJ2-1
clone_size: -
cdr3_length: 16
cdr3_nt: TGTGCCAGCAGCTTACGTATTCAGGGTGGGAAAAATGAGCAGTTCTTC
cdr3_aa: CASSLRIQGGKNEQFF

v_call: TRBV12-3/TRBV12-4
d_call: -
j_call: TRBJ2-1
clone_size: few
cdr3_length: 14
cdr3_nt: TGTGCCAGCACCCTCGGGGCGAGGTCCAATGAGCAGTTCTTC
cdr3_aa: CASTLGARSNEQFF

v_call: TRBV7-6
d_call: TRBD1
j_call: TRBJ2-1
clone_size: -
cdr3_length: 17
cdr3_nt: TGTGCCAGCAGCTTAGCGGGGGACAGGGGGCGTTACAATGAGCAGTTCTTC
cdr3_aa: CASSLAGDRGRYNEQFF

v_call: TRBV4-1
d_call: TRBD2
j_call: TRBJ2-3
clone_size: -
cdr3_length: 16
cdr3_nt: TGCGCCAGCAGCCAACTAGCGGGAGCCATCACAGATACGCAGTATTTT
cdr3_aa: CASSQLAGAITDTQYF

v_call: TRBV15
d_call: TRBD1
j_call: TRBJ2-5
clone_size: few
cdr3_length: 14
cdr3_nt: TGTGCCACCAGCACGAGGGACAGCGAAGAGACCCAGTACTTC
cdr3_aa: CATSTRDSEETQYF

v_call: TRBV27
d_call: TRBD2
j_call: TRBJ2-7
clone_size: -
cdr3_length: 14
cdr3_nt: TGTGCCAGCAGGGGACTAGCGGAGACCTACGAGCAGTACTTC
cdr3_aa: CASRGLAETYEQYF

v_call: TRBV5-1
d_call: -
j_call: TRBJ2-5
clone_size: -
cdr3_length: 15
cdr3_nt: TGCGCCAGCAGCCGAACTAGTTACGACCACGAGACCCAGTACTTC
cdr3_aa: CASSRTSYDHETQYF

v_call: TRBV20-1
d_call: -
j_call: TRBJ2-7
clone_size: few
cdr3_length: 15
cdr3_nt: TGCAGTGCTAGTGTCGACGGGAGTCCTTCCTACGAGCAGTACTTC
cdr3_aa: CSASVDGSPSYEQYF

v_call: TRBV4-1
d_call: -
j_call: TRBJ1-4
clone_size: -
cdr3_length: 14
cdr3_nt: TGCGCCAGCAGCCTGGCGGAGGGGGAAGAAAAACTGTTTTTT
cdr3_aa: CASSLAEGEEKLFF

v_call: TRBV12-3/TRBV12-4
d_call: -
j_call: TRBJ2-5
clone_size: many
cdr3_length: 14
cdr3_nt: TGTGCCAGCACCCTAAGAGGGAGCGGAGAGACCCAGTACTTC
cdr3_aa: CASTLRGSGETQYF

v_call: TRBV5-1
d_call: -
j_call: TRBJ1-1
clone_size: -
cdr3_length: 15
cdr3_nt: TGCGCCAGCAGCTTGGCTGTTCAGGGGAACACTGAAGCTTTCTTT
cdr3_aa: CASSLAVQGNTEAFF

v_call: TRBV28
d_call: -
j_call: TRBJ2-1
clone_size: -
cdr3_length: 17
cdr3_nt: TGTGCCAGCAGTTTTTTCGCCCGACAGGCAGGGTACAATGAGCAGTTCTTC
cdr3_aa: CASSFFARQAGYNEQFF

v_call: TRBV12-3/TRBV12-4
d_call: -
j_call: TRBJ2-1
clone_size: -
cdr3_length: 12
cdr3_nt: TGTGCCAGCAGTTGGTCCACAGGCGAGCAGTTCTTC
cdr3_aa: CASSWSTGEQFF

v_call: TRBV29-1
d_call: -
j_call: TRBJ2-3
clone_size: -
cdr3_length: 14
cdr3_nt: TGCAGCGTCCAAGGGCGGCCTAGCACAGATACGCAGTATTTT
cdr3_aa: CSVQGRPSTDTQYF

v_call: TRBV6-6
d_call: -
j_call: TRBJ1-1
clone_size: once
cdr3_length: 15
cdr3_nt: TGTGCCAGCAGACACGGGACACGACTGAACACTGAAGCTTTCTTT
cdr3_aa: CASRHGTRLNTEAFF

v_call: TRBV29-1
d_call: -
j_call: TRBJ2-1
clone_size: few
cdr3_length: 12
cdr3_nt: TGCAGCGTTGGGTTTTGGGGCAATGAGCAGTTCTTC
cdr3_aa: CSVGFWGNEQFF

v_call: TRBV4-2
d_call: -
j_call: TRBJ2-5
clone_size: few
cdr3_length: 17
cdr3_nt: TGTGCCAGCAGCCAAGATCGGGATGAGGTCGTTCAAGAGACCCAGTACTTC
cdr3_aa: CASSQDRDEVVQETQYF

v_call: TRBV4-3
d_call: -
j_call: TRBJ2-5
clone_size: -
cdr3_length: 16
cdr3_nt: TGCGCCAGCAGCCAAGATTGGAGACAGGCATCGGAGACCCAGTACTTC
cdr3_aa: CASSQDWRQASETQYF

v_call: TRBV27
d_call: TRBD2
j_call: TRBJ2-1
clone_size: -
cdr3_length: 16
cdr3_nt: TGTGCCAGCAGTCCAAGACTAGCGGGAGGGGTCAATGAGCAGTTCTTC
cdr3_aa: CASSPRLAGGVNEQFF

v_call: TRBV14
d_call: -
j_call: TRBJ1-2
clone_size: -
cdr3_length: 14
cdr3_nt: TGTGCCAGCAGCCGGCTGGGGGAGAACTATGGCTACACCTTC
cdr3_aa: CASSRLGENYGYTF

v_call: TRBV5-1
d_call: -
j_call: TRBJ2-7
clone_size: once
cdr3_length: 16
cdr3_nt: TGCGCCAGCAGTTCTAGTGGGGAGCGGATTCTCTACGAGCAGTACTTC
cdr3_aa: CASSSSGERILYEQYF

v_call: TRBV28
d_call: TRBD1
j_call: TRBJ1-2
clone_size: -
cdr3_length: 17
cdr3_nt: TGTGCCAGCAGTGCGGGAATTGGACAGGCCTATCGGTATGGCTACACCTTC
cdr3_aa: CASSAGIGQAYRYGYTF

v_call: TRBV7-2
d_call: -
j_call: TRBJ2-2
clone_size: few
cdr3_length: 14
cdr3_nt: TGTGCCAGCAGCTTAGCCCTAGGGACCGGGGAGCTGTTTTTT
cdr3_aa: CASSLALGTGELFF

v_call: TRBV4-3
d_call: -
j_call: TRBJ2-7
clone_size: -
cdr3_length: 15
cdr3_nt: TGCGCCAGCCGCAGGGGTTGTTTAGCGGCCTACGAGCAGTACTTC
cdr3_aa: CASRRGCLAAYEQYF

v_call: TRBV6-2/TRBV6-3
d_call: -
j_call: TRBJ2-4
clone_size: -
cdr3_length: 12
cdr3_nt: TGTGCCAGCAGTTTTGCAGAAAACATTCAGTACTTC
cdr3_aa: CASSFAENIQYF

v_call: TRBV27
d_call: TRBD1
j_call: TRBJ2-5
clone_size: -
cdr3_length: 13
cdr3_nt: TGTGCCAGTCGACAGGGGAGTTTGGAGACCCAGTACTTC
cdr3_aa: CASRQGSLETQYF